A selection of T cell receptor beta chains follows, all from one sample in a study of regulatory T cells in long-lasting Graves disease. TCRdb re-called the multiplex PCR reads with MiXCR, one entry per CDR3 protein. The table lists 500,000 or so distinct CDR3 sequences, more than 15% of them singletons, with roughly 25% in the top ten. These data also formed part of another study, on T cells in Graves' hyperthyroidism and ophthalmopathy.

This specimen was peripheral blood mononuclear cells (PBMCs), taken at new diagnosis, from a patient treated with antithyroid drugs. These receptor sequences come from a woman aged 35 to 60 with Graves disease. CDR3s include the opening cysteine and the closing phenylalanine or tryptophan. The order of the fields is D gene, V gene, CDR3 protein. The D gene is left open where the match is weak.

. TRBV30 CAWGAGDTQYF
TRBD2 TRBV5-1 CASSFSRTSGGAGKTQYF
TRBD2 TRBV9 CASSEGLAGGTGELFF
TRBD1 TRBV6-1 CASSRMDRGTTDTQYF
TRBD2 TRBV12-3/TRBV12-4 CASSFSGLAGYEQYF
TRBD1 TRBV4-1 CASRETGGATEAFF
. TRBV5-6 CASSLQTRAEAFF
. TRBV24-1 CATSDRRGWGQETQYF
TRBD1 TRBV11-2 CASSQPGQGAFF
TRBD1 TRBV6-1 CASKGAGSNQPQHF
TRBD1 TRBV6-1 CASSRTGLETQYF
. TRBV4-1 CASSQVLGQSSNQPQHF
. TRBV6-1 CASTPHGGTDTQYF
TRBD1 TRBV4-1 CASSLQGEANYGYTF
. TRBV2 CASSEVGGNNQPQHF
TRBD2 TRBV5-1 CASSLVPSGGADTGELFF
TRBD2 TRBV12-3/TRBV12-4 CASRSSGGETQYF
. TRBV9 CASSVDEGLYGYTF
TRBD1 TRBV6-2/TRBV6-3 CASSKDRFEAFF
TRBD1 TRBV3-1 CASSQGTGNGYTF
. TRBV27 CASSTTVDHNEKLFF
. TRBV15 CATSRGWGGQNQPQHF
. TRBV5-5 CASSLSVNEKLFF
. TRBV18 CASSPTAGLETQYF
. TRBV5-6 CASSLRGAGNQPQHF
TRBD1 TRBV24-1 CATSDATGARDTQYF
. TRBV12-3/TRBV12-4 CASRGWGGTEAFF
. TRBV2 CASSGTANYGYTF
. TRBV29-1 CSVVGNSYEQYF
. TRBV7-9 CASSLAPGGGIYGYTF
. TRBV2 CASGERGYGYTF
. TRBV5-8 CASSTGTASNQPQHF
TRBD2 TRBV2 CASSPRTSAPDEQYF
. TRBV12-3/TRBV12-4 CASRTDFKSEQYF
TRBD1 TRBV27 CASRDRGLGEKLFF
. TRBV6-1 CASSESKGRETQYF
TRBD1 TRBV12-3/TRBV12-4 CASSLAGTDYGYTF